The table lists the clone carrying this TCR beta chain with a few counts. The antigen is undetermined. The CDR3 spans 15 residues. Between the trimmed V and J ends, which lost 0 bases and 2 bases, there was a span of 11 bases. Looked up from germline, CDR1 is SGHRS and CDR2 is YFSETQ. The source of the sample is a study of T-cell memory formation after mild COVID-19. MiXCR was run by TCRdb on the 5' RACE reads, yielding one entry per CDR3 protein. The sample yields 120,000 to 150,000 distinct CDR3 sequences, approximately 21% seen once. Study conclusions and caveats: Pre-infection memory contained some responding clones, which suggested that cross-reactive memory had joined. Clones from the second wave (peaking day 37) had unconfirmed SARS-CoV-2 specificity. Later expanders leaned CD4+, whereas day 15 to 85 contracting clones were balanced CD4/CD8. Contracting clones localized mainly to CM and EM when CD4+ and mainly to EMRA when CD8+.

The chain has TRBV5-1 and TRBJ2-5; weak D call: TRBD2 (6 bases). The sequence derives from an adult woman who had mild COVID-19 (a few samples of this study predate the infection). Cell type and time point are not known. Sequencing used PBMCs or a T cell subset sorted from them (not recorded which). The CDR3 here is CASSLASGRQETQYF. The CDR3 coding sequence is TGCGCCAGCAGCTTGGCATCCGGGAGACAAGAGACCCAGTACTTC.